These 14 T cell receptor beta chains were sequenced from one sample in a study of shared clonotypes between healthy human individuals. Using immunoSEQ multiplex PCR, the repertoire was profiled, and TCRdb retains in-frame clones only, with some absent. The table has 600,000 to 750,000 clones, roughly 72% seen once. Sequenced: memory CD4+ T cells sorted from blood. Subset of the sample: CD45RA-negative fraction. Receptors originate from a woman younger than 45 in good health.

This clone was observed a few times. The chain carries TRBV29-1 and TRBJ1-2, with D perhaps matching TRBD1 (5 bases). Looked up from germline, CDR1 is SQVTM and CDR2 is ANQGSEA. CDR3 length: 13 amino acids. Trimming cost V 3 bases and J 8 bases, with 16 bases left between them. CDR3 in amino acids: CSVDPHETAGYTF. In nucleotides, the CDR3 is TGCAGCGTTGACCCTCACGAGACAGCGGGCTACACCTTC.

The genes are TRBV18 and TRBJ2-1; the match to TRBD2 covers 7 bases. The CDR3 runs 17 residues. V lost 0 bases, J lost 0 bases, and 5 bases stayed unmatched. Per the germline V gene, CDR1 is KGHSH and CDR2 is LQKENI. The CDR3 loop is CASSPPRRESSYNEQFF. The DNA for the CDR3 is TGTGCCAGCTCACCACCGAGGCGGGAGAGCTCCTACAATGAGCAGTTCTTC.

The rearrangement joins TRBV5-5 to TRBJ1-1; D is ambiguous. This CDR3 contains 15 residues. V was trimmed by 0 bases and J by 0 bases, leaving 9 bases between them. Germline CDR1 reads SGHKS; CDR2 reads YYEKEE (reference sequence). CDR3 amino acids: CASSLEGGMNTEAFF. In DNA, the CDR3 is TGTGCCAGCAGCTTGGAGGGCGGGATGAACACTGAAGCTTTCTTT. The full variable domain, in which reference TRBV5-5 and TRBJ1-1 provide the parts outside the CDR3, is DAGVTQSPTHLIKTRGQQVTLRCSPISGHKSVSWYQQVLGQGPQFIFQYYEKEERGRGNFPDRFSARQFPNYSSELNVNALLLGDSALYLCASSLEGGMNTEAFFGQGTRLTVV.

V gene TRBV28 combines with J gene TRBJ2-7; D possibly corresponds to TRBD1 (6 bases). Germline lookup yields CDR1 MDHEN and CDR2 SYDVKM. This CDR3 has 18 amino acids. Trimming left V 3 bases short and J 5 bases short, with 26 bases between. The CDR3 bases are TGTGCCAGCAGTTTCCCCCCGGCTTTTAAGGGGGAAACTGACGAGCAGTACTTC. As protein: CASSFPPAFKGETDEQYF.

The CDR3 protein is CASSLVALAGVEQYF. The DNA for the CDR3 is TGTGCCAGCAGCTTAGTAGCCCTAGCGGGAGTGGAGCAGTACTTC. The rearrangement links TRBV7-3 to TRBJ2-7; 10 nucleotides align to TRBD2. V shed 2 bases, J shed 7 bases, and the junction held 8 bases outside the gene matches. Germline values: CDR1 SGHTA, CDR2 FQGTGA. CDR3 length: 15 residues.

The V and J genes are TRBV18 and TRBJ2-3; possibly TRBD1 for D (6 bases). The CDR3 has 14 amino acids. Trimming pared 3 bases from V and 5 bases from J, leaving 12 bases between. CDR1 and CDR2 from the germline V gene are KGHSH and LQKENI. CDR3 residues: CASSPPTGVDTQYF. The CDR3 nucleotides read TGTGCCAGCTCACCCCCGACAGGAGTAGATACGCAGTATTTT.

V usage is TRBV5-6 and J usage is TRBJ2-7, with 12 nucleotides matching TRBD2. Germline CDR1 is SGHDT and CDR2 is YYEEEE. With 4 bases clipped from V and 1 base from J, the junction kept 3 bases outside the gene matches. The CDR3 runs 15 residues. CDR3 in DNA: TGTGCCAGCAGCGTCGGGACTAGCGGGTCCTACGAGCAGTACTTC. Its protein is CASSVGTSGSYEQYF.

The chain is built from TRBV11-2 and TRBJ2-1; 9 bases map to TRBD1. Unmatched junction bases numbered 5, after V lost 4 bases and J lost 7 bases. Per the germline V gene, CDR1 is SGHAT and CDR2 is FQNNGV. The CDR3 contains 14 residues. In DNA, the CDR3 is TGTGCCAGCAGCTCACGGACAGGGGTGAATGAGCAGTTCTTC. It encodes CASSSRTGVNEQFF.

The V call is TRBV21-1, the J call TRBJ2-7; the table's D call, TRBD1, has no DNA check behind it. TRBV21-1 is flagged as a pseudogene. The CDR3 is 12 amino acids. Here the CDR3 reads CARTLRGSEQYF. Written as DNA, the CDR3 is TGTGCCAGGACTTTAAGGGGGAGCGAGCAGTACTTC.

V usage is TRBV5-1 and J usage is TRBJ1-4; tentatively, D is TRBD1 (6 bases). V was clipped by 0 bases and J by 4 bases, with 13 bases between them. The germline V gene encodes CDR1 SGHRS and CDR2 YFSETQ. This CDR3 spans 16 amino acids. The CDR3, as DNA: TGCGCCAGCAGCTTGGGCATAGGGGGTTTTAATGAAAAACTGTTTTTT. Its translation: CASSLGIGGFNEKLFF.

J is TRBJ1-3 and V is TRBV7-3, with 8 positions matching TRBD1. The CDR3 contains 12 residues. Germline CDR1 SGHTA, CDR2 FQGTGA. J was trimmed by 8 bases and V by 6 bases; bases with no gene match: 3. CDR3 DNA sequence: TGTGCCAGCAGGTCACAGGGGGACACCATATATTTT. Translating gives CASRSQGDTIYF.

The chain joins TRBV7-9 to TRBJ2-2; 9 nucleotides agree with TRBD1. The junction had 6 bases not matched to a gene; V was cut back by 2 bases and J by 5 bases. This CDR3 spans 16 amino acids. Germline V gene data show CDR1 as SEHNR and CDR2 as FQNEAQ (reference sequence). CDR3 residues: CASSLYRGLGTGELFF. CDR3 bases: TGTGCCAGCAGCTTATACAGGGGGCTCGGAACCGGGGAGCTGTTTTTT.

This rearrangement joins TRBV28 to TRBJ2-3; D perhaps matches TRBD2 (5 bases). The CDR3 covers 15 residues. The V and J ends lost 2 bases and 5 bases respectively, with 14 bases between them. The germline CDR1 and CDR2 sequences are MDHEN and SYDVKM. The CDR3: CASSLASGSGDTQYF. In DNA form, the CDR3 reads TGTGCCAGCAGTTTAGCATCGGGAAGTGGAGATACGCAGTATTTT.

The V and J genes are TRBV4-1 and TRBJ2-1; weak D call: TRBD1 (6 bases). Germline CDR1 is MGHRA and CDR2 is YSYEKL. The CDR3 has 15 residues. V gave up 4 bases and J gave up 3 bases, with 13 bases separating them. CDR3 sequence reads: CASSLTGSGYNEQFF. The CDR3 DNA is TGCGCCAGCAGCCTCACAGGGTCGGGCTACAATGAGCAGTTCTTC.